This T cell receptor (beta chain) was identified in a study of identical twins. Germline-derived CDR1 and CDR2 are DFQATT and SNEGSKA (reference sequence). V lost 4 bases, J lost 2 bases, and 6 bases lay in between. CDR3 size: 12 residues. Overall study findings and caveats: Carriage of fewer insertions was seen in abundant cord blood beta clonotypes, whereas memory repertoires showed none.

This clonotype occurred a few times. Its specificity is not known. MiXCR, run by TCRdb on the 5' RACE reads, gives a single entry per CDR3 protein. Among about 530,000 distinct CDR3 sequences, about 22% were seen once, and the ten largest hold approximately 0.52%. Separately, the same data were catalogued under a study of yellow fever vaccine responses in identical twins.

The sequence derives from a woman aged 18-30 years in good health. This chain connects TRBV20-1 to TRBJ1-5; no reliable D call. Sequencing was performed on CD4+ T cells sorted from blood. DNA for the CDR3: TGCAGTGCTACCGAGGGCAATCAGCCCCAGCATTTT. Its translation is CSATEGNQPQHF.